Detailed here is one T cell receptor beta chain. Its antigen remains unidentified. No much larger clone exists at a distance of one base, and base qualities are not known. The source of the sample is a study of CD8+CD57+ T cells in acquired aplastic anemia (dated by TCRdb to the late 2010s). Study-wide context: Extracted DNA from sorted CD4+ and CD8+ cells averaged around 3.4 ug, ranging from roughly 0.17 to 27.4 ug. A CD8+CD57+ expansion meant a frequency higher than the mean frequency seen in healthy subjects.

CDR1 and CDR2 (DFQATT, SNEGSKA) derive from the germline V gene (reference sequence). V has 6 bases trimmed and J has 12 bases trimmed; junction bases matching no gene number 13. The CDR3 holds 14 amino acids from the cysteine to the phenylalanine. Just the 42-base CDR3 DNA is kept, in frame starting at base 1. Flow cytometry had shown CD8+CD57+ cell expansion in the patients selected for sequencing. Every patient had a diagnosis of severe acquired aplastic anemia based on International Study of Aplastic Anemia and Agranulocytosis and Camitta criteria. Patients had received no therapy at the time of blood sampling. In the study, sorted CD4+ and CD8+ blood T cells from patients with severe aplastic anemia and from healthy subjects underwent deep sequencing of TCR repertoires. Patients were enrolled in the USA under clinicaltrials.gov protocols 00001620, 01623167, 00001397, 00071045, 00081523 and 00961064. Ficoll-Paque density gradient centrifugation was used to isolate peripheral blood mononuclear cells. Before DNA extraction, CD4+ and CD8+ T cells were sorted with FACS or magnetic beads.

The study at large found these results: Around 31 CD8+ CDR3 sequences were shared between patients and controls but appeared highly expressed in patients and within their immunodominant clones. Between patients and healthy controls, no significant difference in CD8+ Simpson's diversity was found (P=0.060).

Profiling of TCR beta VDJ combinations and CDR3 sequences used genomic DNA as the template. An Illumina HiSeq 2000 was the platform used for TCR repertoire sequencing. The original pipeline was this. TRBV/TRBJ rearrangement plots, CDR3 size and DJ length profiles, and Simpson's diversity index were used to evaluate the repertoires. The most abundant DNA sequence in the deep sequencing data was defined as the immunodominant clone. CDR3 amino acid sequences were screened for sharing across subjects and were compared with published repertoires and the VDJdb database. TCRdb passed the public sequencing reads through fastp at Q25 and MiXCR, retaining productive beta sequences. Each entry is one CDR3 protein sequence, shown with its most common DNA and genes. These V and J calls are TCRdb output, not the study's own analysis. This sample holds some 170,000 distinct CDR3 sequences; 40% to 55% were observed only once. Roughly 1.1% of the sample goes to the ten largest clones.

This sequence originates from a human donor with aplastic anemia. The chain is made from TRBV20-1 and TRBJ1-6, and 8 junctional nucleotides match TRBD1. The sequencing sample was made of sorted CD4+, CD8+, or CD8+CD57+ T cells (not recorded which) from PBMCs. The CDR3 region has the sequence CSASSLDRAGPLHF. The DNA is TGCAGTGCCAGCAGTCTGGACAGGGCAGGACCCCTCCACTTT.